This entry features one T cell receptor (beta chain) sequence. This specimen comes from a study of blood T cell repertoires in COVID-19. Across the whole study: Collection of acute and convalescent COVID-19 samples took place in the United States, Italy and Spain.

Seattle patient enrollment occurred during active infection, with longitudinal follow-up thereafter. As processed by the authors: Nucleated cell counts were estimated from reference gene primer amplification. Produced via immunoSEQ multiplex PCR; TCRdb's table is partial and in-frame only. The DNA gave D and trimming, while V, J and clone size come from that table. Of roughly 250,000 clones in the sample, roughly nine tenths are singletons; the top ten hold approximately 12%. The sequence was collected from a young woman with COVID-19, enrolled during active disease. Sequenced sample: peripheral blood.

This CDR3 is CASSVATSYEQYF. As DNA, the CDR3 is TGTGCCAGCAGCGTAGCGACTTCCTACGAGCAGTACTTC. The rearrangement uses TRBV9 and TRBJ2-7; D is uncertain. V dropped 0 bases and J dropped 1 base, with 5 bases sitting between them. Germline V lookup: CDR1 SGDLS, CDR2 YYNGEE. The CDR3 is 13 amino acids.